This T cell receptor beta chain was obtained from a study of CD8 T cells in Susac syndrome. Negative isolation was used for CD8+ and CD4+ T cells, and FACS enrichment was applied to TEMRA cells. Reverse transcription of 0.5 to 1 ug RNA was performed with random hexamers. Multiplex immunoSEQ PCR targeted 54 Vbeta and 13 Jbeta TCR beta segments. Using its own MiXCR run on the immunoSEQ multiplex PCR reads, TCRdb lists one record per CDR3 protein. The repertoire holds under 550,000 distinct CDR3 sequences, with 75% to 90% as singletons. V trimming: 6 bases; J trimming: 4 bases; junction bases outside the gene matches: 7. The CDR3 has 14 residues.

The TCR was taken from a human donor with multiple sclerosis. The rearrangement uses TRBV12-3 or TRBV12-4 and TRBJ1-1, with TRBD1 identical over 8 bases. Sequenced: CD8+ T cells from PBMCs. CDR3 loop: CASSESQGATEAFF. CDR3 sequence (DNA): TGTGCCAGCAGCGAATCCCAGGGGGCCACTGAAGCTTTCTTT.